The clone carrying this TCR beta chain was observed at least ten times. Antigen: not known. The sample is drawn from a study of neurological immune-mediated disorders. Study-wide results and limits: Levels of TCR clonal expansion peaked in HTLV-1-associated myelopathy and reached their lowest in multiple sclerosis, under those of healthy controls.

The CDR3 has 13 residues. V was clipped by 2 bases and J by 6 bases, with 12 bases between them. The germline CDR1 and CDR2 sequences are SGHRS and YFSETQ. Libraries used 2 million unsorted PBMCs kept frozen in RNAlater. TCRdb reprocessed the 5' RACE reads via MiXCR and lists one record per CDR3 protein. The profile shows 25,000 to 40,000 distinct CDR3 sequences, 1.5% of them singletons. This clonotype originated in a woman in her twenties or thirties with multiple sclerosis. Source material: PBMCs. V is TRBV5-1 and J is TRBJ2-7; unclear D gene. The CDR3 sequence is CASSFNPFAEQYF. CDR3 sequence (DNA): TGCGCCAGCAGCTTCAATCCCTTCGCCGAGCAGTACTTC.